This T cell receptor beta chain is drawn from a study of blood T cell repertoires in COVID-19. Overall study: The analysed material was cDNA or gDNA that came from T cells, B-cell-depleted T cells, or PBMCs.

Methods used by the authors: Scientists estimated how many nucleated cells there were by amplifying reference gene primers. This table comes from immunoSEQ multiplex PCR, and its TCRdb copy is limited to in-frame clones, with some not included. V and J calls and clone size are given by that table; D and trimming were obtained from the DNA. The table includes some 230,000 clones, roughly 84% detected once. V shed 3 bases and J shed 2 bases, with 13 bases lying between them. Germline V gives CDR1 LNHDA, CDR2 SQIVND (reference sequence). The CDR3 is 15 residues long. The sequenced material came from peripheral blood. The clonotype originates from a woman in her fifties or sixties with acute or convalescent COVID-19. This rearrangement joins TRBV19 to TRBJ2-5, with D possibly being TRBD1 (6 bases). CDR3 nucleotide sequence: TGTGCCAGTAGTATTGGTGGGGGCGGACAAGAGACCCAGTACTTC. Translated: CASSIGGGGQETQYF.